This entry is about one TCR beta chain. The antigen remains unidentified. The sample comes from a study of CXCR3-negative and CXCR3-positive naive CD8 T cells. General observations from the study: Naive subsets displayed similar surface CD5, and TCR strength was inferred from TRB CDR3 properties. Against CXCR3-negative naive cells, CXCR3-positive naive cells showed more hydrophobic TRB CDR3s.

A CD45RO-CCR7+CD27+CD95- phenotype identified naive CD8+ T cells. Through 5' RACE with UMI labels, the TRB cDNA libraries were prepared. TCRdb re-called the 5' RACE reads and shows each CDR3 protein once, DNA omitted. The sample has approximately 90,000 distinct CDR3 sequences, and its top ten clones hold approximately 0.5%. Sequenced sample: naive CXCR3+ CD8+ T cells from blood. As to subset: CD45RO-CCR7+CD27+CD95- naive CD8+ T cells expressing CXCR3 (TNR3+). This receptor was taken from a human donor in good health. Some clones in this sample may be carry-over from other donors' samples.

The CDR3 loop is CATSTMDRGGNEQFF. This sequence joins TRBV15 and TRBJ2-1; no DNA is available, so the TRBD1 call from TCRdb remains unchecked. This CDR3 contains 15 residues. In germline, CDR1 is LNHNV, CDR2 YYDKDF (reference sequence).